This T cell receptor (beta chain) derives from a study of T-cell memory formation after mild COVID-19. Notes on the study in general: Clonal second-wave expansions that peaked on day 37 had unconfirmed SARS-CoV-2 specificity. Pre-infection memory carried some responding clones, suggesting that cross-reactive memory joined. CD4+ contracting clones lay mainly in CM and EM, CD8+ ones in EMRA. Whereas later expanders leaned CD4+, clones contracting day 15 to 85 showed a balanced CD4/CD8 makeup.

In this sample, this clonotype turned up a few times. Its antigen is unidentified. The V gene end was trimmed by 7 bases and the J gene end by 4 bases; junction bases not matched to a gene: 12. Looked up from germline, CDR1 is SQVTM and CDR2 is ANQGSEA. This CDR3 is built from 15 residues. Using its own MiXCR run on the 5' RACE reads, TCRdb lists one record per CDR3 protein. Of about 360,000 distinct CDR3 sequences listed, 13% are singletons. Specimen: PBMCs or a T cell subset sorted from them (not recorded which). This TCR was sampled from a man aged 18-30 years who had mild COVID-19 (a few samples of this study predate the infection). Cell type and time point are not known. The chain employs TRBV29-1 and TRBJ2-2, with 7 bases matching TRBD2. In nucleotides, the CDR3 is TGCAGCGCCCTAGAGCGGGGAAGTCGCACCGGGGAGCTGTTTTTT. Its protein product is CSALERGSRTGELFF.